This TCR beta chain was sequenced during a study of identical twins. Study findings and constraints: Within cord blood, abundant beta clonotypes carried fewer insertions, but memory repertoires showed no such trend. Findings depended on cross-sectional statistics rather than tracking the same donors.

The germline V gene encodes CDR1 MNHNS and CDR2 SASEGT. The CDR3 is 16 residues long. V shed 4 bases, J shed 6 bases, and the junction held 11 bases outside the gene matches. TCRdb redid the calling of the 5' RACE reads with MiXCR, one entry per CDR3 protein. The sample lists roughly 630,000 distinct CDR3 sequences, around 7.4% occurring once. Healthy Caucasians were all of the donors. As concerns this clonotype: Antigen specificity is unknown.

The same specimen was also included in a second study, on yellow fever vaccine responses in identical twins.

This TCR was recovered from a woman under 30 in good health. Sequenced material: PBMCs. V and J are TRBV6-1 and TRBJ2-1; 8 bases are shared with TRBD2. CDR3 bases: TGTGCCAGCAGTGGGCCAGGGACTAGGAGCTCCAATGAGCAGTTCTTC. The encoded protein is CASSGPGTRSSNEQFF.